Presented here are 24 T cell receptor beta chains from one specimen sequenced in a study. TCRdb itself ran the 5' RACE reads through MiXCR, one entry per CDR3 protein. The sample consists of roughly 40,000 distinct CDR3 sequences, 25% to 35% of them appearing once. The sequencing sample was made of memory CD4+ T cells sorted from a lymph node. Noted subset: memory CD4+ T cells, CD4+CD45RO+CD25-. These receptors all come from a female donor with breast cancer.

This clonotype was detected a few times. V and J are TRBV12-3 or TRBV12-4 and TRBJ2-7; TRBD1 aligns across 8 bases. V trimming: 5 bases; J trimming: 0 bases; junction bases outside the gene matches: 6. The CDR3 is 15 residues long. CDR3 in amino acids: CASSPTGVGSYEQYF. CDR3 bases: TGTGCCAGCAGTCCGACAGGGGTGGGCTCCTACGAGCAGTACTTC.

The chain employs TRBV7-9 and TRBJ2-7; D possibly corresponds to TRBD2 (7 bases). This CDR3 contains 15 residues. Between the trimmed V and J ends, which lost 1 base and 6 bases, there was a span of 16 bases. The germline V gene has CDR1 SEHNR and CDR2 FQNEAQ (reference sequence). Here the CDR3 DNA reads TGTGCCAGCAGCTTAGAGGTCGGGGGAGGGGGCGAGCAGTACTTC. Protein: CASSLEVGGGGEQYF. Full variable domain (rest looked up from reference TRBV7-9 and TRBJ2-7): DTGVSQNPRHKITKRGQNVTFRCDPISEHNRLYWYRQTLGQGPEFLTYFQNEAQLEKSRLLSDRFSAERPKGSFSTLEIQRTEQGDSAMYLCASSLEVGGGGEQYFGPGTRLTVT.

DNA for the CDR3: TGTGCCAGCAGTTTAAAGTGGGACCTCACAGATACGCAGTATTTT. Its translation: CASSLKWDLTDTQYF. The rearrangement joins TRBV27 to TRBJ2-3; TRBD1 or TRBD2 may be the D gene (5 bases each). The CDR3 loop spans 15 amino acids. Per the germline V gene, CDR1 is MNHEY and CDR2 is SMNVEV (reference sequence). Trimming took off 2 bases at V and 2 bases at J, with 11 bases between the two ends.

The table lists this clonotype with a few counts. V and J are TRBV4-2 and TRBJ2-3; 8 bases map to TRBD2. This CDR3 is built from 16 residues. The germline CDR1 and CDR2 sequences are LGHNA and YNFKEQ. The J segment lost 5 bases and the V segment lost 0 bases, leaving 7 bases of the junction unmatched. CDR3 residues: CASSQEGGGPGDTQYF. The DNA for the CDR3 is TGTGCCAGCAGCCAAGAAGGCGGGGGGCCGGGAGATACGCAGTATTTT.

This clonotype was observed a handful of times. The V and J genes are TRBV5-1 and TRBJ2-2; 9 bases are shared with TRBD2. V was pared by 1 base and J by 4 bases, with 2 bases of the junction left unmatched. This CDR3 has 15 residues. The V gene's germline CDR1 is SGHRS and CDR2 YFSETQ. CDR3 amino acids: CASSLLAGPTGELFF. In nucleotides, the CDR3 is TGCGCCAGCAGCTTGCTAGCGGGACCCACCGGGGAGCTGTTTTTT.

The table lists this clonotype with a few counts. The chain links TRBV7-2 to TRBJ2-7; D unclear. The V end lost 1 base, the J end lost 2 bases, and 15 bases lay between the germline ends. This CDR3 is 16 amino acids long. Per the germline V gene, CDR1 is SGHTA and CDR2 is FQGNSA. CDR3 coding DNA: TGTGCCAGCAGCTTAGGAATAGGGCAGGTCACCTACGAGCAGTACTTC. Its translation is CASSLGIGQVTYEQYF.

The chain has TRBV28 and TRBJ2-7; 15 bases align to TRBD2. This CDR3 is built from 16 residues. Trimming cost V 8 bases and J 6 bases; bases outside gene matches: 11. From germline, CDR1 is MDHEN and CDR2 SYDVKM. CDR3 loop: CASSQGGLAGGGEQYF. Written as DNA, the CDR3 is TGTGCCAGCTCCCAAGGGGGACTAGCGGGGGGTGGCGAGCAGTACTTC.

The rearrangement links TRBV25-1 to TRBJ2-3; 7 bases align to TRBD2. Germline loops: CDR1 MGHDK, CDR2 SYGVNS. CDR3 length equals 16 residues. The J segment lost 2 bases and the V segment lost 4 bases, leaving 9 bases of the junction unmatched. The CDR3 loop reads CASSGGSGAYTDTQYF. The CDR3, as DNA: TGTGCCAGCAGTGGAGGAAGCGGGGCATACACAGATACGCAGTATTTT.

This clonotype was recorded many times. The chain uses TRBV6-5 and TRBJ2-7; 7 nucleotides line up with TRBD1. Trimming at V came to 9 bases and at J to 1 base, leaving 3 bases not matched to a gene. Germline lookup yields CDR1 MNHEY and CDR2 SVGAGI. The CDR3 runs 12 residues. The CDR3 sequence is CASRDSSYEQYF. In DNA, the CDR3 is TGTGCCAGTCGGGACAGTTCCTACGAGCAGTACTTC.

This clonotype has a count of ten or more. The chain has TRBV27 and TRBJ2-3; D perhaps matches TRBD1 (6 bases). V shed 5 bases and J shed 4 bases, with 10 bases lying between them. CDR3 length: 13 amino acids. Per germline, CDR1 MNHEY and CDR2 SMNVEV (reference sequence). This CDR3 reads CASSKTGSDTQYF. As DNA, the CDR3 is TGTGCCAGCAGTAAAACAGGGTCAGATACGCAGTATTTT.

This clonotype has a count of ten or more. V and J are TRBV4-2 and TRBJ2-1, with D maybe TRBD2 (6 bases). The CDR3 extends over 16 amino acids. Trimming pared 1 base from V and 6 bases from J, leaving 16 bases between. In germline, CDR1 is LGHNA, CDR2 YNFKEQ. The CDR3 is CASSQVSGDPRNEQFF. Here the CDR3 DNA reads TGTGCCAGCAGCCAAGTCTCGGGGGACCCACGCAATGAGCAGTTCTTC.

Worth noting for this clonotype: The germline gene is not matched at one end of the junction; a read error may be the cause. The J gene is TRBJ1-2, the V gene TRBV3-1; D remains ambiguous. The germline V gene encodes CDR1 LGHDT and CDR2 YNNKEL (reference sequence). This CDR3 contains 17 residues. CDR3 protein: CASSPLLPGSAGYGYTF. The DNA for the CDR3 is TGTGCCAGTAGCCCCCTCCTACCGGGGTCCGCCGGCTATGGCTACACCTTC.

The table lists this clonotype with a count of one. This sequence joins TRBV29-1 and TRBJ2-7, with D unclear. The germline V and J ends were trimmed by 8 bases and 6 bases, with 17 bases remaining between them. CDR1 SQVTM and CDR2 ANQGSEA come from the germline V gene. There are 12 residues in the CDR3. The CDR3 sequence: CSPVLLSGEQYF. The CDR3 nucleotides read TGCAGCCCTGTCCTTCTTTCCGGCGAGCAGTACTTC.

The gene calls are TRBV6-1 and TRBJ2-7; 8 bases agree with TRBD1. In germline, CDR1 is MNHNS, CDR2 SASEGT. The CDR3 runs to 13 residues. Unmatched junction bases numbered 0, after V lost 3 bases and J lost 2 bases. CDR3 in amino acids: CASSDRGPYEQYF. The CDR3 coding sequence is TGTGCCAGCAGTGACAGGGGGCCCTACGAGCAGTACTTC.

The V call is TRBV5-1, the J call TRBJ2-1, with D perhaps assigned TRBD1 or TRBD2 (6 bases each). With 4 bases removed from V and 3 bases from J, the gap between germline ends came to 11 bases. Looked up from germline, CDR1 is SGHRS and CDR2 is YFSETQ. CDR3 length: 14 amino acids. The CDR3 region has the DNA TGCGCCAGCAGCCCCGGGGGCGGCTACAATGAGCAGTTCTTC. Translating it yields CASSPGGGYNEQFF.

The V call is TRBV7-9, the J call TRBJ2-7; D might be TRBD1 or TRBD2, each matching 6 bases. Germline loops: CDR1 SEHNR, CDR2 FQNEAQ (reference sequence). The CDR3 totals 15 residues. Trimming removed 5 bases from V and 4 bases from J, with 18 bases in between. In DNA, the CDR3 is TGTGCCAGCAGCCCCTCGGAGGGGCAGGGGTACGAGCAGTACTTC. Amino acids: CASSPSEGQGYEQYF.

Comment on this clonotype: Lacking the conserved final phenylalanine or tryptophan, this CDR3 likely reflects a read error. The CDR3 sequence is CASSLSGQGGDTQYL. The DNA of the CDR3 is TGTGCCAGCAGCCTCTCAGGACAGGGCGGGGATACGCAGTATCTT. This chain uses TRBV9 with TRBJ2-3, with 8 bases aligning to TRBD1. The CDR3 has 15 residues. Trimming took 4 bases from V and 6 from J; bases not matched to a gene: 10. The germline V gene has CDR1 SGDLS and CDR2 YYNGEE.

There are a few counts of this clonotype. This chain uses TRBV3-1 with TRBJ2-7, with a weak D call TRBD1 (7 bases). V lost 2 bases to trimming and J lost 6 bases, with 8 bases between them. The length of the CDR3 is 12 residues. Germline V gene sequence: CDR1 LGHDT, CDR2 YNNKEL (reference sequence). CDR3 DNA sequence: TGTGCCAGCAGCCAACAGGGGGGCGAGCAGTACTTC. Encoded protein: CASSQQGGEQYF.

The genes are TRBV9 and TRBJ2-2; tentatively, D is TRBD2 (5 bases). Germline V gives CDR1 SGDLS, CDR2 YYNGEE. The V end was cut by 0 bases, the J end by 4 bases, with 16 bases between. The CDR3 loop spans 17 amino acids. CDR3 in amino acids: CASSVGSGSAATGELFF. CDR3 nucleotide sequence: TGTGCCAGCAGCGTAGGTTCGGGGTCAGCGGCCACCGGGGAGCTGTTTTTT.

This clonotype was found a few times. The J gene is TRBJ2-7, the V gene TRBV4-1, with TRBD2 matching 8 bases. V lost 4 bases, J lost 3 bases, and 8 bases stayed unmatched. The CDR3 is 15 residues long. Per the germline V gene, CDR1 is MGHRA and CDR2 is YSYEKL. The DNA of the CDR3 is TGCGCCAGCAGCCCCCGGACTAGCCCCTACTACGAGCAGTACTTC. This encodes CASSPRTSPYYEQYF.

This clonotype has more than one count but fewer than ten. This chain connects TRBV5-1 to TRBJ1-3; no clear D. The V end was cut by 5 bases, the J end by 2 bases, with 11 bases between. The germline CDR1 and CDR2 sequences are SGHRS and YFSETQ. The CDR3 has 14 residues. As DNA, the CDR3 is TGCGCCAGCAGATCAGAGCTCCCTGGAAACACCATATATTTT. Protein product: CASRSELPGNTIYF.

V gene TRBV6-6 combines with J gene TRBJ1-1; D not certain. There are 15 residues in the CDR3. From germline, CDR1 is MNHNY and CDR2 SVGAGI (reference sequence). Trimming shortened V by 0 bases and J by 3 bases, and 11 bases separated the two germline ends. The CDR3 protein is CASSYSVGRHTEAFF. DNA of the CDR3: TGTGCCAGCAGTTACTCAGTCGGGCGCCACACTGAAGCTTTCTTT.

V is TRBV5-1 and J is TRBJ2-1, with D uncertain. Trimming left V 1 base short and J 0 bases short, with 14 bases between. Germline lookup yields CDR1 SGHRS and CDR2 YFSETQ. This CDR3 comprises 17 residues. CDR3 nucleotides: TGCGCCAGCAGCTTGTCAGGCGATAGATTCTCCTACAATGAGCAGTTCTTC. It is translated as CASSLSGDRFSYNEQFF. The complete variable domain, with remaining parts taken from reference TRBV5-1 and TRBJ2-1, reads KAGVTQTPRYLIKTRGQQVTLSCSPISGHRSVSWYQQTPGQGLQFLFEYFSETQRNKGNFPGRFSGRQFSNSRSEMNVSTLELGDSALYLCASSLSGDRFSYNEQFFGPGTRLTVL.

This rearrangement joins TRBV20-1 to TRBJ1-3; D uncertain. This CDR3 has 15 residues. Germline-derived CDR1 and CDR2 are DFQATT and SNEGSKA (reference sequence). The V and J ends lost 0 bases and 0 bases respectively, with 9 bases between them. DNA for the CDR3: TGCAGTGCTAGAGATCACAGATCCTCTGGAAACACCATATATTTT. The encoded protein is CSARDHRSSGNTIYF.